The text below deals with one T cell receptor beta chain. The antigen is unknown. The data stem from a study of regulatory T cells in long-lasting Graves disease. As for the study in general: Graves' patients, diagnosed recently, had received antithyroid drugs under 3 months. Study-wide results and caveats: The TCR repertoire of persistent Graves' patients was less diverse than that of newly diagnosed ones.

Assembly of TCR beta libraries relied on iRepertoire HTBI primers together with Arm-PCR of CDR3 regions. Using its own MiXCR run on the multiplex PCR reads, TCRdb lists one record per CDR3 protein. This table has a few hundred thousand distinct CDR3 sequences, 16% appearing once. V was shortened by 5 bases and J by 1 base, with 15 bases between the two germline ends. The CDR3 totals 15 residues. Germline-derived CDR1 and CDR2 are SGHRS and YFSETQ. Time point meaning: newly diagnosed GD, antithyroid drugs for less than 3 months. PBMC RNA served as the TCR library source. The sample also formed part of further work on T cells in Graves' hyperthyroidism and ophthalmopathy. From that paper: Thyroid ultrasound and orbital computed tomography, with clinical symptoms and serum thyroxine and TRAb, informed diagnoses. In validation, the model predicted ophthalmopathy. These predictions came a median about 6.5 months before onset.

This specimen was peripheral blood mononuclear cells (PBMCs), taken at new diagnosis, from a patient treated with antithyroid drugs. The rearrangement uses TRBV5-1 and TRBJ1-1; no clear D gene. The clonotype comes from a man between 35 and 55 years old with Graves disease. The CDR3 is CASSFEGIGNTEAFF. The CDR3 DNA reads TGCGCCAGCAGTTTTGAGGGAATCGGGAACACTGAAGCTTTCTTT.